This is a list of T cell receptor beta chains from one sample in a study of control samples from healthy donors and cancer patients. Generated by immunoSEQ multiplex PCR, the TCRdb table keeps only in-frame clones and is missing some. The sample carries around 19,000 clones, approximately 78% recorded once. Sequencing was performed on PBMCs. These TCRs come from a man older than 75 with head and neck cancer. CDR3s leave out the opening cysteine and the closing phenylalanine or tryptophan.

TRBV29-1	TRBJ2-3	SVESQGTDTQY
TRBV5-1	TRBJ2-7	ASSLRLAGALSYEQY
TRBV2	TRBJ2-7	ASRNLAGGPFSPYEQY
TRBV7-9	TRBJ2-5	ASSYPGLAEETQY
TRBV9	TRBJ2-5	ASSPYPRDRVEETQY
TRBV29-1	TRBJ2-7	SVYSSPDTNYEQY
TRBV20-1	TRBJ2-7	SARVDSIGY
TRBV2	TRBJ1-2	ASRNGGPGGNYGYT
TRBV6-6	TRBJ1-5	ASSPGHTNQPQH
TRBV21-1	TRBJ2-7	ASSKSPRSPYEQY
TRBV24-1	TRBJ1-2	ATRSTGVDPPANYGYT
TRBV11-2	TRBJ2-1	ASSPGRSGLTLNEQF
TRBV4-1	TRBJ2-1	ASSQEPAGMIHEQF
TRBV6-2/TRBV6-3	TRBJ2-7	ASSYIGFYEQY
TRBV29-1	TRBJ1-1	SVVDLNTEAF
TRBV6-6	TRBJ2-3	ASIRGQSTDTQY
TRBV5-1	TRBJ2-1	ASSGTYAIEQF
TRBV9	TRBJ2-3	ASSVAGAGGDADTQY
TRBV10-1	TRBJ2-2	ASSEIGSNTGELF
TRBV3-1/TRBV3-2	TRBJ2-7	ASTSTVNYEQY
TRBV2	TRBJ1-2	ASSEGGGYGYT
TRBV21-1	TRBJ2-1	ASSKSELASGRAGSYNEQF
TRBV7-2	TRBJ1-2	ASSYPGQLANYGYT
TRBV18	TRBJ2-7	ASSPLDRGLASEQY
TRBV5-4	TRBJ2-3	ASSLGRGTQDTQY
TRBV4-1	TRBJ2-7	ASRQGYEQY
TRBV7-3	TRBJ2-4	ASSLGPGDIQY
TRBV4-3	TRBJ2-3	ASSQDRDRGPDTQY
TRBV7-9	TRBJ2-6	ASSFSGANVLT
TRBV19	TRBJ2-7	ASSMTGSSYEQY
TRBV5-6	TRBJ1-5	ASSSGTGGLNQPQH
TRBV19	TRBJ1-5	ASRRGVATSGLDQPQH
TRBV5-6	TRBJ2-6	ASSFSGVGSGANVLT
TRBV7-9	TRBJ1-6	ASTLSGGQGSLH
TRBV19	TRBJ2-7	ASSITDLGHEQY
TRBV2	TRBJ1-2	ASSERLRGGYT
TRBV5-1	TRBJ1-1	ASKTGGETEAF
TRBV5-4	TRBJ1-1	ASSPESRTEAF
TRBV5-6	TRBJ2-5	ASSLPGTEETQY
TRBV7-2	TRBJ2-5	ASSMGQYQETQY
TRBV6-5	TRBJ2-5	ASSSTVQETQY
TRBV5-6	TRBJ1-1	ASSPGPPDRGNTEAF
TRBV19	TRBJ2-1	ASSIAAGVTYNEQF
TRBV5-1	TRBJ2-2	ASSQTSANTGELF
TRBV18	TRBJ1-2	ASSPLDSLKGYT
TRBV11-3	TRBJ2-5	ASSSGQGSQETQY
TRBV19	TRBJ1-1	ASSIDLMNTEAF
TRBV4-3	TRBJ2-7	ASSRTHRDGSYEQY
TRBV29-1	TRBJ1-1	SVESSRRAF
TRBV9	TRBJ2-5	ASSVEGASETQY